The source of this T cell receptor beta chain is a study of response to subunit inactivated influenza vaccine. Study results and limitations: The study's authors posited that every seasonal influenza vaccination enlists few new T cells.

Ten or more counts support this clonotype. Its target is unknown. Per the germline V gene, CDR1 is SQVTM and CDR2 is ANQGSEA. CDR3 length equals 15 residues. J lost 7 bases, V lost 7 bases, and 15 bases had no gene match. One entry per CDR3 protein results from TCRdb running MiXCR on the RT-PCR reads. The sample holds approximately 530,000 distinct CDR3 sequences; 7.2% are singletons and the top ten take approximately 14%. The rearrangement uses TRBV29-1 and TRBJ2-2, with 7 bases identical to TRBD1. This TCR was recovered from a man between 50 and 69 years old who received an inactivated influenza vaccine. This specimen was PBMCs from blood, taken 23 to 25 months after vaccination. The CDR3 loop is CSARQGAPFYGELFF. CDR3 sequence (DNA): TGCAGCGCCCGACAGGGAGCCCCCTTCTACGGGGAGCTGTTTTTT.